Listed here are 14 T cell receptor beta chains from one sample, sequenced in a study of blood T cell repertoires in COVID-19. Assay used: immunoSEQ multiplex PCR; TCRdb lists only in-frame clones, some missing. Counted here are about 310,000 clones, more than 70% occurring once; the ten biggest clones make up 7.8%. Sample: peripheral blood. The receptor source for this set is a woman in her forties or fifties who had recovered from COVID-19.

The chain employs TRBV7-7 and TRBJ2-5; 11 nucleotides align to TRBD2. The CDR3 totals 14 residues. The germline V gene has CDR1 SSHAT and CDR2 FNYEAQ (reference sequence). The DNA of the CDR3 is TGTGCTAGCTCCGCTAGCGGGAGGCAAGAGACCCAGTACTTC. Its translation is CASSASGRQETQYF.

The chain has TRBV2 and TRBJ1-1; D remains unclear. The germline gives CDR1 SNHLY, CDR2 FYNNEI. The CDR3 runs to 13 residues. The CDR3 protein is CAAMIGRSTEAFF. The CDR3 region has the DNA TGTGCAGCGATGATAGGAAGATCAACTGAAGCTTTCTTT.

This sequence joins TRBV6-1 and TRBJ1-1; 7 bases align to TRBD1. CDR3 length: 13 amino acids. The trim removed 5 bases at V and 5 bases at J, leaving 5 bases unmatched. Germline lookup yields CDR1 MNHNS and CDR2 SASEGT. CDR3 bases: TGTGCCAGCAGTAGACAGGGCCGGACTGAAGCTTTCTTT. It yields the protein CASSRQGRTEAFF.

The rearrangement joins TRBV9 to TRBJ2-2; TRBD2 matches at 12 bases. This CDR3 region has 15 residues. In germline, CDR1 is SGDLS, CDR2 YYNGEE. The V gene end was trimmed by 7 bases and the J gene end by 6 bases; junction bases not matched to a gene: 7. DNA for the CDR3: TGTGCCAGCGGATCTAGCGGGGGGGCAGCCGGGGAGCTGTTTTTT. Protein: CASGSSGGAAGELFF.

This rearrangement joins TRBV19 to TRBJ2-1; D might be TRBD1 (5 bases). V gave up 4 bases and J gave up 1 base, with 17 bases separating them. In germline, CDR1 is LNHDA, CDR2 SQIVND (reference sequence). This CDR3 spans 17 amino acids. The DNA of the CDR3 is TGTGCCAGTAGTACGCCCAAGGACACACCTTCCTACAATGAGCAGTTCTTC. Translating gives CASSTPKDTPSYNEQFF. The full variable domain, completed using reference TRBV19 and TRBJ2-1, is DGGITQSPKYLFRKEGQNVTLSCEQNLNHDAMYWYRQDPGQGLRLIYYSQIVNDFQKGDIAEGYSVSREKKESFPLTVTSAQKNPTAFYLCASSTPKDTPSYNEQFFGPGTRLTVL.

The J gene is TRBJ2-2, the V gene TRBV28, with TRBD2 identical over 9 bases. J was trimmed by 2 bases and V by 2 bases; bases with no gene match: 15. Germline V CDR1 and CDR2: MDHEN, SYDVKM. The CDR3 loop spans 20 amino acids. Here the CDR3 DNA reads TGTGCCAGCAGTTTAGGTCGGTTTAGCGGGAGTATCGTTAACACCGGGGAGCTGTTTTTT. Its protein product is CASSLGRFSGSIVNTGELFF.

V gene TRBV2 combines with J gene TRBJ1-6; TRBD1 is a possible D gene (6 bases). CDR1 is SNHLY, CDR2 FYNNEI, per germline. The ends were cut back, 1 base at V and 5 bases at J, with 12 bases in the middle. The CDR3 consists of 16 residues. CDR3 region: CASSEGDMLHNSPLHF. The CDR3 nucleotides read TGTGCCAGCAGTGAAGGGGACATGCTCCATAATTCACCCCTCCACTTT. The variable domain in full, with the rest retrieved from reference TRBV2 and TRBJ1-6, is EPEVTQTPSHQVTQMGQEVILRCVPISNHLYFYWYRQILGQKVEFLVSFYNNEISEKSEIFDDQFSVERPDGSNFTLKIRSTKLEDSAMYFCASSEGDMLHNSPLHFGNGTRLTVT.

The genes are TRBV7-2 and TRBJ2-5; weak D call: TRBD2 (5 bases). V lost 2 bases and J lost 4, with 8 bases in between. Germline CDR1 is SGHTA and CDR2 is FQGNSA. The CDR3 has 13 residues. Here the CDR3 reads CASSLSGRETQYF. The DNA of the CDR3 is TGTGCCAGCAGCTTATCGGGGAGAGAGACCCAGTACTTC. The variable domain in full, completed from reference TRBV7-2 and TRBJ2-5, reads GAGVSQSPSNKVTEKGKDVELRCDPISGHTALYWYRQSLGQGLEFLIYFQGNSAPDKSGLPSDRFSAERTGGSVSTLTIQRTQQEDSAVYLCASSLSGRETQYFGPGTRLLVL.

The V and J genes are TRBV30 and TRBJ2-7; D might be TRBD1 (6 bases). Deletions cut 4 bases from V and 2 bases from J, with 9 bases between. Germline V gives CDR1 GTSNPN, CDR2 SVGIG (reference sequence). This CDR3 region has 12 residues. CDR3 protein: CAWTGVPYEQYF. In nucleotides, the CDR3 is TGTGCCTGGACAGGGGTCCCCTACGAGCAGTACTTC.

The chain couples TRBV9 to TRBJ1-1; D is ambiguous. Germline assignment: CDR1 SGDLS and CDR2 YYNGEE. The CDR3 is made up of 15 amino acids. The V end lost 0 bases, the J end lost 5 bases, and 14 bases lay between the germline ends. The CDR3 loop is CASSVGATFGTEAFF. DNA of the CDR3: TGTGCCAGCAGCGTAGGGGCGACGTTTGGGACTGAAGCTTTCTTT.

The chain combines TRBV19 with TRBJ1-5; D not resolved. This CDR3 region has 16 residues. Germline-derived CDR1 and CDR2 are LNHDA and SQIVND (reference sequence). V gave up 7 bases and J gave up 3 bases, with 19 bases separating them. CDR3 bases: TGTGCCAGTATGGGTCCTTCAGCAGGATACAATCAGCCCCAGCATTTT. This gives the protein CASMGPSAGYNQPQHF.

This CDR3 is CASSPGGTEAFF. In DNA form, the CDR3 reads TGCGCCAGCAGCCCTGGGGGGACTGAAGCTTTCTTT. V and J are TRBV4-3 and TRBJ1-1; TRBD1 might be the D (5 bases). With 4 bases removed from V and 5 bases from J, the gap between germline ends came to 8 bases. The CDR3 contains 12 residues. CDR1 is LGHNA and CDR2 is YSLEER in the germline V gene.

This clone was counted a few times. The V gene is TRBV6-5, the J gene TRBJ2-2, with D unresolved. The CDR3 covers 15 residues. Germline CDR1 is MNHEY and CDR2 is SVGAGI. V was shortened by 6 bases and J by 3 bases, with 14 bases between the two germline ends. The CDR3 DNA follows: TGTGCCAGCAGAGTAAACAGAGAAGACACCGGGGAGCTGTTTTTT. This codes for CASRVNREDTGELFF.

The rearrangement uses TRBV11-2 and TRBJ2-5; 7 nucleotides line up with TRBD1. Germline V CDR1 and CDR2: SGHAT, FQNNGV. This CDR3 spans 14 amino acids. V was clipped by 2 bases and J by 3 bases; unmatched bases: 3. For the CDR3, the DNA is TGTGCCAGCAGCTTAAGACAGGGAGAAGAGACCCAGTACTTC. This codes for CASSLRQGEETQYF.